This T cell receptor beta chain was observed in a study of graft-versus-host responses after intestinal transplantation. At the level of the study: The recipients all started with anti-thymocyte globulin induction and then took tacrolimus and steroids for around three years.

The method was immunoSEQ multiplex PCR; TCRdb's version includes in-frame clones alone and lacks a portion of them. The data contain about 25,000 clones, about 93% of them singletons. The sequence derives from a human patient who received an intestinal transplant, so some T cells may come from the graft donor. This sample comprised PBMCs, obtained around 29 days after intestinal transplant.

The CDR3 protein is CASSPGQAYYGYTF. In DNA form, the CDR3 reads TGTGCCAGCAGCCCAGGACAGGCGTACTATGGCTACACCTTC. The rearrangement uses TRBV7-9 and TRBJ1-2; 7 bases fit TRBD1. Per the germline V gene, CDR1 is SEHNR and CDR2 is FQNEAQ (reference sequence). This CDR3 is 14 amino acids long. Unmatched junction bases numbered 6, after V lost 5 bases and J lost 3 bases.